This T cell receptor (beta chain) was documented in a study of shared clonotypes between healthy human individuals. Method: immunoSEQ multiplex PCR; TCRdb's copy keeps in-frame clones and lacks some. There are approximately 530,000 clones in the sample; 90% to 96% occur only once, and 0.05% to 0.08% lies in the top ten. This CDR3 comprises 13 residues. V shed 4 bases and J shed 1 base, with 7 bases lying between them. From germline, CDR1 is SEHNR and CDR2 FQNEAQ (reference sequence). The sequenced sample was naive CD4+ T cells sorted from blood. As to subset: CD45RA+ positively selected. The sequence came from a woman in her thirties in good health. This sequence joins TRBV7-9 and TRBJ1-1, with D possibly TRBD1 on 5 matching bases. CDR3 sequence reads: CASSSQENTEAFF. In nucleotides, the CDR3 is TGTGCCAGCAGCTCACAGGAGAACACTGAAGCTTTCTTT.